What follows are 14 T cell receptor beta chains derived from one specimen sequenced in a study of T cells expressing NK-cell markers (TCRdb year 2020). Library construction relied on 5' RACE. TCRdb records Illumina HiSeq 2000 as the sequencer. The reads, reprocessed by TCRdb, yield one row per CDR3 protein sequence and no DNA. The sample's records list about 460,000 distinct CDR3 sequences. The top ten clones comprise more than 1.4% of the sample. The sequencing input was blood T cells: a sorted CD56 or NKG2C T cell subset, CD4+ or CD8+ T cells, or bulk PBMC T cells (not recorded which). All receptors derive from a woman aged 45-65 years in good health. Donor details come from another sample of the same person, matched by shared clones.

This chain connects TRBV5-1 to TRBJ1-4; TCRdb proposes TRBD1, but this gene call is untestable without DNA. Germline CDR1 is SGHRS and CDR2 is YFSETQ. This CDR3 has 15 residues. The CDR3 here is CASSLGIFGQGALFF.

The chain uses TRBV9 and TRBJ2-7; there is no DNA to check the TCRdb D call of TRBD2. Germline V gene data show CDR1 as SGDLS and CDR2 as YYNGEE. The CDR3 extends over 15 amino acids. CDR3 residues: CASSVGTSGPYEQYF.

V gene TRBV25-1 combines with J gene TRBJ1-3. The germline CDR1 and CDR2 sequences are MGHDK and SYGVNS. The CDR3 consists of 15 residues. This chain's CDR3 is CASSLASGSGNTIYF. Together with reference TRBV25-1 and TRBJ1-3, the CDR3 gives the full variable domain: EADIYQTPRYLVIGTGKKITLECSQTMGHDKMYWYQQDPGMELHLIHYSYGVNSTEKGDLSSESTVSRIRTEHFPLTLESARPSHTSQYLCASSLASGSGNTIYFGEGSWLTVV.

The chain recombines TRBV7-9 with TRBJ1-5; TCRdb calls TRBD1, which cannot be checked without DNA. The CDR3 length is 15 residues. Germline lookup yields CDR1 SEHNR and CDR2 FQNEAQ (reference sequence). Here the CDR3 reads CASSDPGQPNQPQHF. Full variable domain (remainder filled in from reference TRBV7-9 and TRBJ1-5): DTGVSQNPRHKITKRGQNVTFRCDPISEHNRLYWYRQTLGQGPEFLTYFQNEAQLEKSRLLSDRFSAERPKGSFSTLEIQRTEQGDSAMYLCASSDPGQPNQPQHFGDGTRLSIL.

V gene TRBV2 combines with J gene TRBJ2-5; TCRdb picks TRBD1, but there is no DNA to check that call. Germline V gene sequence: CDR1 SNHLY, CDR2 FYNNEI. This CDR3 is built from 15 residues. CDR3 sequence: CASSVTGNTQETQYF.

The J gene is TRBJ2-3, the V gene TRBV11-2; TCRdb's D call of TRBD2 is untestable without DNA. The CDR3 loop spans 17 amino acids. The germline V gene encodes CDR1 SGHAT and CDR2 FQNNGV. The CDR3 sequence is CASSSPGTSGYTDTQYF.

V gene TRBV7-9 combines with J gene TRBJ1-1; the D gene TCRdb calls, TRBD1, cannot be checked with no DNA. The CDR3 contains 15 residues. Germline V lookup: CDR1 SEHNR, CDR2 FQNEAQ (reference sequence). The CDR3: CASSSLTGMNTEAFF. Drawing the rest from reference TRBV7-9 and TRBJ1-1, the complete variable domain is DTGVSQNPRHKITKRGQNVTFRCDPISEHNRLYWYRQTLGQGPEFLTYFQNEAQLEKSRLLSDRFSAERPKGSFSTLEIQRTEQGDSAMYLCASSSLTGMNTEAFFGQGTRLTVV.

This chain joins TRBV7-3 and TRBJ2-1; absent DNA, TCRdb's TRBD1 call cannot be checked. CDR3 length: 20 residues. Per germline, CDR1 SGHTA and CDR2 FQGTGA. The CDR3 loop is CASSLRTKTGSGLSYNEQFF.

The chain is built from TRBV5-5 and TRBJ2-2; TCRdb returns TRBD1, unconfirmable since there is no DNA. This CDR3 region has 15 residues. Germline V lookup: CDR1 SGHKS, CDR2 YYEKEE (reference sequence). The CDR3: CASSPGQGLTGELFF.

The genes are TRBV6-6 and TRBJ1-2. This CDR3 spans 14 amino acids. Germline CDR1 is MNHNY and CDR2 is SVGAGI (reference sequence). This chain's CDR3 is CASSYSFGREGYTF.

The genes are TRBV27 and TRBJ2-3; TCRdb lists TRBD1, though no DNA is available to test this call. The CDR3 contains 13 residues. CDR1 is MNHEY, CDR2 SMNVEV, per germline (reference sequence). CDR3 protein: CASSSYRVDTQYF.

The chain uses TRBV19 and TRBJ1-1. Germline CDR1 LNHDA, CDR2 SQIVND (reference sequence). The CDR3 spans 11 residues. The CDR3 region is CASSDGSEAFF.

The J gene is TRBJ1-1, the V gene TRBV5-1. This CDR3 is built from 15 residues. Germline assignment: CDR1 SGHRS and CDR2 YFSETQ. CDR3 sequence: CASSFLGGFDTEAFF.

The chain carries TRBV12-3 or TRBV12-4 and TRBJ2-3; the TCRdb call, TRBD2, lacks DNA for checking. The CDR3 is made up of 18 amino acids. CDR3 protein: CASSPGTSGRPHTDTQYF.